Only a few counts were recorded for the clone carrying this T cell receptor (beta chain). Its antigen is unidentified. The sample belongs to a study of vaccination effects on CD4 cells after COVID-19. Sequenced by immunoSEQ multiplex PCR; TCRdb stores in-frame clones only, minus some. The sample includes around 35,000 clones, less than 70% seen only once; the top ten take about 16%. The V gene's germline CDR1 is SEHNR and CDR2 FQNEAQ (reference sequence). The CDR3 is 13 residues long. Trimming took 8 bases from V and 4 from J, leaving 11 bases between them. Antigen-specific CD4+ T cells expanded by the ViraFEST assay with viral peptide pools were then sequenced. Following a roughly 9-day culture, CD4+ T cells were purified. Vaccine recipients lacked prior SARS-CoV-2 infection and had negative nucleocapsid antibodies.

V and J are TRBV7-9 and TRBJ1-4; D gene ambiguous. The TCR sequence derives from a human donor who received a COVID-19 vaccine. This specimen consisted of CD4+ T cells from PBMCs cultured with HCoV-OC43 spike peptides, obtained before COVID-19 vaccination. The subset is: HCoV-OC43 spike overlapping peptide pool stimulation. CDR3 DNA: TGTGCCAGCCAGAAACCTTTTAATGAAAAACTGTTTTTT. Protein sequence: CASQKPFNEKLFF.